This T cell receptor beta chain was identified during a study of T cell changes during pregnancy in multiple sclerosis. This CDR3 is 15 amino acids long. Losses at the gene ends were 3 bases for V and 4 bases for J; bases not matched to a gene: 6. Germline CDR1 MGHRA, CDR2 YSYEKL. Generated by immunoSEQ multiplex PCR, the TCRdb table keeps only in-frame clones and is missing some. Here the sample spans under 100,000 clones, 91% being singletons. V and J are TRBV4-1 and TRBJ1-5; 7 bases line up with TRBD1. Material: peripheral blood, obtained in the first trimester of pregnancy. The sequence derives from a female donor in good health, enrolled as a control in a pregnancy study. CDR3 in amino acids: CASSQTRGRNQPQHF. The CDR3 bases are TGCGCCAGCAGCCAGACGAGGGGGCGGAATCAGCCCCAGCATTTT.